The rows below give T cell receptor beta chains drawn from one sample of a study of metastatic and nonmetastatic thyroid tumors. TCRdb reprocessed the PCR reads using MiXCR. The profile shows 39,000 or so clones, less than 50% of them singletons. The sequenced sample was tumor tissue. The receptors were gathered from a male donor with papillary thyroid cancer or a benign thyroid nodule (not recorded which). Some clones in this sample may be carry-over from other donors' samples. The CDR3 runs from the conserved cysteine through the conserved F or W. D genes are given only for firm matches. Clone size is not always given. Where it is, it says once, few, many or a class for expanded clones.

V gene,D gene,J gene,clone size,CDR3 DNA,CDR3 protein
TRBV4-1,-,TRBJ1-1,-,TGCGCCAGCAGCCTCAGGGACTGGCGGATCGTGAACACTGAAGCTTTCTTT,CASSLRDWRIVNTEAFF
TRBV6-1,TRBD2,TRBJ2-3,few,TGTGCCAGCAGCACCGGGACTAGCCCCACAGATACGCAGTATTTT,CASSTGTSPTDTQYF
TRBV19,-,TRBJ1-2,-,TGTGCCAGTAGTCCTCTAGGAGGGACCGTCGGGGGCTACACCTTC,CASSPLGGTVGGYTF
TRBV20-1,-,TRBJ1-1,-,TGCAGTGCTAGTTTGGACACTAAAGCTTTCTTT,CSASLDTKAFF
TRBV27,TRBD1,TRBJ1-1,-,TGTGCCAGCAGGGAAAGACAGGGTGTCTCTCTGAACACTGAAGCTTTCTTT,CASRERQGVSLNTEAFF
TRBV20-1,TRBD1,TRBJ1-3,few,TGCAGTGCACAGACAGGGGGAGGAAACACCATATATTTT,CSAQTGGGNTIYF
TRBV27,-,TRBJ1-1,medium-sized,TGTGCCAGCAGTTTACTGTTAGATACTGAAGCTTTCTTT,CASSLLLDTEAFF
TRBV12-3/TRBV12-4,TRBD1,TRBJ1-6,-,TGTGCCAGCAGTTTGGCACAGGGGGCGGGGAGATCACCCCTCCACTTT,CASSLAQGAGRSPLHF
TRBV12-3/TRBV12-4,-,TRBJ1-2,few,TGTGCCAGCAGTCTCCTTCTAGAGACCTATGGCTACACCTTC,CASSLLLETYGYTF
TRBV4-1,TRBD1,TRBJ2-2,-,TGCGCCAGCAGCCGAGCACAGGGGGAGAACACCGGGGAGCTGTTTTTT,CASSRAQGENTGELFF
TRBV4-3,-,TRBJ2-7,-,TGCGCCAGCAGCCAATATAGTACCTACGAGCAGTACTTC,CASSQYSTYEQYF
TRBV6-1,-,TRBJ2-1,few,TGTGCCAGCGGATGGGGGGCCTCCTACAATGAGCAGTTCTTC,CASGWGASYNEQFF
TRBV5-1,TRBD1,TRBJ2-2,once,TGCGCCAGCATAAGAGGACAGGGGACCACCGGGGAGCTGTTTTTT,CASIRGQGTTGELFF
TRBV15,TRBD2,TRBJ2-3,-,TGTGCCACCAGCAGAGGAGAGGGAGGGCCGCCGGATACGCAGTATTTT,CATSRGEGGPPDTQYF
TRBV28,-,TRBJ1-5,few,TGTGCCAGCCGGGCTTTACTGGGGAACTGGAATCAGCCCCAGCATTTT,CASRALLGNWNQPQHF
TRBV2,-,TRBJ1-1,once,TGTGCCAGCAGTGGGCAGGGTTTGGGGAACACTGAAGCTTTCTTT,CASSGQGLGNTEAFF
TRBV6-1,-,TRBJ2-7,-,TGTGCCAGCAGTGAGCAGGGTGGTCCCTACGAGCAGTACTTC,CASSEQGGPYEQYF
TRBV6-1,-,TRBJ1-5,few,TGTGCCAGCAGCCTAAGAGGTAGCAATCAGCCCCAGCATTTT,CASSLRGSNQPQHF
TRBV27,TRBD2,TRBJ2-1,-,TGTGCCAGCAGTTTTGGGAGGGGCCACAATGAGCAGTTCTTC,CASSFGRGHNEQFF
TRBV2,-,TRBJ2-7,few,TGTGCCAGCAACCTCCTATCCGGGGCCTCCTACGAGCAGTACTTC,CASNLLSGASYEQYF
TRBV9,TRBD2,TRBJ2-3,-,TGTGCCAGCAGCGTAGCGGGACTAGCGGGAGCAGATACGCAGTATTTT,CASSVAGLAGADTQYF
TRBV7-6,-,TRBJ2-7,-,TGTGCCAGCAGCCCACTAGTAGACGAGGGAGAGCAGTACTTC,CASSPLVDEGEQYF
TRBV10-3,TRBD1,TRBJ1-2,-,TGTGCCACCCTGGACAGGGTAAACTATGGCTACACCTTC,CATLDRVNYGYTF
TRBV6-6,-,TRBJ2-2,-,TGTGCCAGCAGTTACGGGATGGGGGAGCTGTTTTTT,CASSYGMGELFF
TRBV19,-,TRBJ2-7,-,TGTGCCAGTAGCCCGCCGGGAGAACAACTCCACGAGCAGTACTTC,CASSPPGEQLHEQYF
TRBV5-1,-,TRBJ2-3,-,TGCGCCAGCAGCTTGGCCTCTCTTAGCACAGATACGCAGTATTTT,CASSLASLSTDTQYF
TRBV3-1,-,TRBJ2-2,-,TGTGCCAGCAGCCAAGCTTGGGGTCCCGGGGAGCTGTTTTTT,CASSQAWGPGELFF
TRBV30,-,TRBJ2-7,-,TGTGCCTGGAGTCCAGGGGCCGGCTCCTACGAGCAGTACTTC,CAWSPGAGSYEQYF
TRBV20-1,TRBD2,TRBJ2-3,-,TGCAGTGCCATTAATAGCGGGAGGGGGGCAGATACGCAGTATTTT,CSAINSGRGADTQYF
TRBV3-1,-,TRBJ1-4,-,TGTGCCAGCAGCCCAGGGGTGTTGGCTAATGAAAAACTGTTTTTT,CASSPGVLANEKLFF
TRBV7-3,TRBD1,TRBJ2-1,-,TGTGCCAGCAGCTTAACCCCCCCGGGGACAGTGTACAATGAGCAGTTCTTC,CASSLTPPGTVYNEQFF
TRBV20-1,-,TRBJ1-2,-,TGCAGTGCTAGAGATCAGAGAGGCCAGCTTAACTATGGCTACACCTTC,CSARDQRGQLNYGYTF
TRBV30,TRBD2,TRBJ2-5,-,TGTGCCTGTGCTAGCGGCCAAGAGACCCAGTACTTC,CACASGQETQYF
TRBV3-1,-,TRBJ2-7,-,TGTGCCAGCAGCCGCGGGACAGCAATGCAGTACTTC,CASSRGTAMQYF
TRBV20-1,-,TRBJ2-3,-,TGCAGTGCTAGAGATTTGGGGGCAGATACGCAGTATTTT,CSARDLGADTQYF
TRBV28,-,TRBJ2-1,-,TGTGCCAGCAGTCGTCTCGGGACATACCTTTACAATGAGCAGTTCTTC,CASSRLGTYLYNEQFF
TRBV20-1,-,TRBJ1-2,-,TGCAGTGCTATCCCTTTGGGGGGGAGATATGGCTACACCTTC,CSAIPLGGRYGYTF
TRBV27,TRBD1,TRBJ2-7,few,TGTGCCAGCAGATCCGCCGGGACAGGGCGCGGCGAGCAGTACTTC,CASRSAGTGRGEQYF
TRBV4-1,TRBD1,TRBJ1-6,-,TGCGCCAGCAGCCAAGAATCGTCAGGGGGCTCACCCCTCCACTTT,CASSQESSGGSPLHF
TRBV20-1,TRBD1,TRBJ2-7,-,TGCAGTGGAGGACAGGGCTACGAGCAGTACTTC,CSGGQGYEQYF
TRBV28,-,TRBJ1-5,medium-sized,TGTGCCAGCAGTTTACCTCATATTCGCGTGGCGGGTCAGCCCCAGCATTTT,CASSLPHIRVAGQPQHF
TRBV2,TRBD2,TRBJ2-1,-,TGTGCCAGCAGTGACCGGGAGGGCCGAAATGAGCAGTTCTTC,CASSDREGRNEQFF
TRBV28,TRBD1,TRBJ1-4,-,TGTGCCAGCAGTAGCACCGGGACAGGGGATGAAAAACTGTTTTTT,CASSSTGTGDEKLFF
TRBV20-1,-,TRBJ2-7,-,TGCAGTGCTAGCGGGAGCTACGAGCAGTACTTC,CSASGSYEQYF
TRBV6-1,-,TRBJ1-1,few,TGTGCCAGCCGGCTTCGGCTGATGAACACTGAAGCTTTCTTT,CASRLRLMNTEAFF
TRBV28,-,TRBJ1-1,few,TGTGCCAGCAGTTTAAGGCCGCTGAACACTGAAGCTTTCTTT,CASSLRPLNTEAFF